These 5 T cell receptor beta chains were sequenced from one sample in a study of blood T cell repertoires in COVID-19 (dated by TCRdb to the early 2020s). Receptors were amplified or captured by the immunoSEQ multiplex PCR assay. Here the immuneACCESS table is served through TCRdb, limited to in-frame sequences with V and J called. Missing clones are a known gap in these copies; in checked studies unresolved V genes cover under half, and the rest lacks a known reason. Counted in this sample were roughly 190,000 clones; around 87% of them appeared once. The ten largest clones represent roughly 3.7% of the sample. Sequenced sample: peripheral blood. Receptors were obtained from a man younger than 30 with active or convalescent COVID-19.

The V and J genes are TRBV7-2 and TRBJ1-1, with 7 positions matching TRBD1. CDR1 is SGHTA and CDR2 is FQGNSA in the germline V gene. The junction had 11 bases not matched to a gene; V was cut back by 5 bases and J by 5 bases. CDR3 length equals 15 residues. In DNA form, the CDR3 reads TGTGCCAGCAGCGCGAATAGTGCAGGGGGGACTGAAGCTTTCTTT. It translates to CASSANSAGGTEAFF.

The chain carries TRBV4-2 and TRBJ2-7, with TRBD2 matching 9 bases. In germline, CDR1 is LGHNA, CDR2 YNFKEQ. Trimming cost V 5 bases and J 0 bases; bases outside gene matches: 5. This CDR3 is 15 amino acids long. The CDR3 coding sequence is TGTGCCAGCAGCAGACTAGCGGAGAGCTCCTACGAGCAGTACTTC. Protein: CASSRLAESSYEQYF.

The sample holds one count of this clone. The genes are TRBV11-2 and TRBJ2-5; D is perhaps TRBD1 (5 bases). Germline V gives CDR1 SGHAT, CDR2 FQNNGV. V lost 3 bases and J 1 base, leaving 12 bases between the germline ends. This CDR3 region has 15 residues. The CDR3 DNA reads TGTGCCAGCAGCTTTGGCACAGGCCTCCAAGAGACCCAGTACTTC. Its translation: CASSFGTGLQETQYF. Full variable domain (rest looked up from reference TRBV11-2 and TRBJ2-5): EAGVAQSPRYKIIEKRQSVAFWCNPISGHATLYWYQQILGQGPKLLIQFQNNGVVDDSQLPKDRFSAERLKGVDSTLKIQPAKLEDSAVYLCASSFGTGLQETQYFGPGTRLLVL.

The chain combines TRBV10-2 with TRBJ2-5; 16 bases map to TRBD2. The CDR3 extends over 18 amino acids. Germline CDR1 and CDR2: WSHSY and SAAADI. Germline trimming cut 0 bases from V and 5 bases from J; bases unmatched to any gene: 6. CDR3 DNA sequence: TGCGCCAGCAGTGAGTCCCGCCCGGGACTAGCGGGGGGGGAGACCCAGTACTTC. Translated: CASSESRPGLAGGETQYF.

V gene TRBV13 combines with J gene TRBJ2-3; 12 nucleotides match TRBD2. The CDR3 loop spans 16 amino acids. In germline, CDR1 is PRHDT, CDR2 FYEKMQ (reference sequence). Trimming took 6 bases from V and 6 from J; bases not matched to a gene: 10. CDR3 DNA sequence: TGTGCCAGCAGTCCTACTCTAGCGGGGGGGGCTGATACGCAGTATTTT. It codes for CASSPTLAGGADTQYF.